These T cell receptor beta chains were read from a single sample in a study of blood T cell repertoires in COVID-19. Repertoires were generated with immunoSEQ multiplex PCR, while TCRdb's copy carries only in-frame clones and drops some. The data hold about 210,000 clones, with 85% observed a single time. What was sequenced was peripheral blood. These receptors all stem from a woman in her seventies with COVID-19, enrolled during active disease. CDR3s include the opening cysteine and the closing phenylalanine or tryptophan. D genes are given only for firm matches. Clone size is given for some rows only: seen once, a few or many times, or a class if the clone is expanded.

d_call	j_call	clone_size	v_call	cdr3_aa
.	TRBJ2-2	.	TRBV6-6	CASSYSGLTGELFF
TRBD2	TRBJ2-3	.	TRBV9	CASSVKRDSTDTQYF
.	TRBJ2-1	.	TRBV7-3	CASSSGDGSSYNEQFF
.	TRBJ2-5	.	TRBV6-2/TRBV6-3	CASSSLSPETQYF
TRBD1	TRBJ1-5	.	TRBV6-2/TRBV6-3	CASSYSGQGTYSNQPQHF
TRBD2	TRBJ2-3	once	TRBV7-8	CASSSFSGGTDTQYF
.	TRBJ2-5	once	TRBV3-1/TRBV3-2	CASSQTGSSGETQYF
.	TRBJ2-7	.	TRBV6-2/TRBV6-3	CASSYTLPGAAFRHEQYF
.	TRBJ1-2	few	TRBV9	CASSVGGGAGFNYGYTF
.	TRBJ1-5	.	TRBV19	CASSLAVSNQPQHF
TRBD1	TRBJ1-3	.	TRBV27	CASSFNRGTGNTIYF
.	TRBJ2-2	.	TRBV5-1	CASSIGQNTGELFF
TRBD1	TRBJ1-6	.	TRBV19	CASSILVRQGTNSPLHF
TRBD1	TRBJ1-6	.	TRBV7-2	CASSLVSGQGSPLHF